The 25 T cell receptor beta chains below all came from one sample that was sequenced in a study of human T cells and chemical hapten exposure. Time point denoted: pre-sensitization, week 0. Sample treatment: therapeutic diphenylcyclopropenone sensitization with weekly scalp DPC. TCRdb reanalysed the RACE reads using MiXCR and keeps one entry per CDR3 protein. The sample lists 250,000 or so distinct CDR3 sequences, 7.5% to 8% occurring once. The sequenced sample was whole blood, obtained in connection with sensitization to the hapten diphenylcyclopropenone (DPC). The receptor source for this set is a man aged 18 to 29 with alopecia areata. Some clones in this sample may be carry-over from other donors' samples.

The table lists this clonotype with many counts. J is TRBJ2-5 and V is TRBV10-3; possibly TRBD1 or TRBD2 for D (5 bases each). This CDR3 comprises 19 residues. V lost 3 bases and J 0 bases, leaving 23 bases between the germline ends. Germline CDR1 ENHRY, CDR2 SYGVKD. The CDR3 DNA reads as TGTGCCATCAGTGACTTGGGACGGCAGCGTCGAGAGGACCAAGAGACCCAGTACTTC. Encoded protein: CAISDLGRQRREDQETQYF.

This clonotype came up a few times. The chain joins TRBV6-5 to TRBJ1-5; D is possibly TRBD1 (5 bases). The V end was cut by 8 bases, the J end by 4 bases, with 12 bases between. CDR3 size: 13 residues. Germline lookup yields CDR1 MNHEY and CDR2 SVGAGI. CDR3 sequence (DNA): TGTGCCAGCGCCCTGGGGGGAAATCAGCCCCAGCATTTT. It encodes CASALGGNQPQHF.

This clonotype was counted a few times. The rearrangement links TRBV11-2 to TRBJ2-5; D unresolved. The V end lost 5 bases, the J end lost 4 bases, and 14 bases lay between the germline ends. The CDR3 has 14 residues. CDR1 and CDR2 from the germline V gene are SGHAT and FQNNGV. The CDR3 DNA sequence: TGTGCCAGCAGCAATCTCCGGGCCGTAGAGACCCAGTACTTC. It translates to CASSNLRAVETQYF.

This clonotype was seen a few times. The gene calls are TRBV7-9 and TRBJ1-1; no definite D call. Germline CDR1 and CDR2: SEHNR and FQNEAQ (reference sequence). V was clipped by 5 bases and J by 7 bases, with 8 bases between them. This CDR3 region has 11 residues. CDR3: CASSPDGEAFF. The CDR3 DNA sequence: TGTGCCAGCAGCCCGGACGGTGAAGCTTTCTTT.

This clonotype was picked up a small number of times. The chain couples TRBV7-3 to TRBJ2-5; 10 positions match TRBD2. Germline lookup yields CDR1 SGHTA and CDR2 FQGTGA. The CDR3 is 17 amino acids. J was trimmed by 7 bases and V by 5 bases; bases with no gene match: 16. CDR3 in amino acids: CASSPQLAGPSRGTQYF. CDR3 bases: TGTGCCAGCAGCCCCCAACTAGCGGGGCCTTCCCGAGGGACCCAGTACTTC. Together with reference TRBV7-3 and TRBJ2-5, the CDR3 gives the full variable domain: GAGVSQTPSNKVTEKGKYVELRCDPISGHTALYWYRQSLGQGPEFLIYFQGTGAADDSGLPNDRFFAVRPEGSVSTLKIQRTERGDSAVYLCASSPQLAGPSRGTQYFGPGTRLLVL.

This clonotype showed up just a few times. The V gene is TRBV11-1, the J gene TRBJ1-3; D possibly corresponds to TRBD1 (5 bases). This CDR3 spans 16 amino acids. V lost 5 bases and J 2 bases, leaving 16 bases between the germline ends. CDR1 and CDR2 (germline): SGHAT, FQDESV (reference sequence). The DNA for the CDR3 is TGTGCCAGCAGCAGCAGGGAGGCCTCACCTGGAAACACCATATATTTT. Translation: CASSSREASPGNTIYF.

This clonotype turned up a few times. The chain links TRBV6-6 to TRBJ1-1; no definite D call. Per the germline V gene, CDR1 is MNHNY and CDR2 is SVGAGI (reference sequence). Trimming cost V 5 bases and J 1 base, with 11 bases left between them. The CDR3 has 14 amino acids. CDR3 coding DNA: TGTGCCAGCAGTAATGAACAGTGGAACACTGAAGCTTTCTTT. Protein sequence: CASSNEQWNTEAFF.

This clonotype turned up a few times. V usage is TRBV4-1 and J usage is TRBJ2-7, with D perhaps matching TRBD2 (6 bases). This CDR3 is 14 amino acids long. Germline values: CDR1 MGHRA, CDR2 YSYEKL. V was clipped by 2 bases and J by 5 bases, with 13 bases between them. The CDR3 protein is CASSQRRVLNEQYF. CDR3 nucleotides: TGCGCCAGCAGCCAACGGAGGGTTTTAAACGAGCAGTACTTC.

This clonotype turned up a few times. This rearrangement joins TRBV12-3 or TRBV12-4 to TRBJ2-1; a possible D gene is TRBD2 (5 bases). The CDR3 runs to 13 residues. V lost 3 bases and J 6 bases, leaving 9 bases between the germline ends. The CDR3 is CASSLVGSNEQFF. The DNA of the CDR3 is TGTGCCAGCAGTTTGGTAGGGAGCAATGAGCAGTTCTTC.

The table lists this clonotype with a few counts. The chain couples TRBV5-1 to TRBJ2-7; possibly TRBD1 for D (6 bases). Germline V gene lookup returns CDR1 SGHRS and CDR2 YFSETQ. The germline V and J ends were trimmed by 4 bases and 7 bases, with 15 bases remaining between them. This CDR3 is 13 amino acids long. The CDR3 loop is CASSRDTPTEQYF. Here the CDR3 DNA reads TGCGCCAGCAGCCGGGACACTCCTACGGAGCAGTACTTC.

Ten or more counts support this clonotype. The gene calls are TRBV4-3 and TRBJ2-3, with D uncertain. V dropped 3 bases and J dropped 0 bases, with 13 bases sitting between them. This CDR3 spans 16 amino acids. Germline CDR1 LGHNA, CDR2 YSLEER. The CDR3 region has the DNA TGCGCCAGCAGCCAGGCCACTACGGTTAGCACAGATACGCAGTATTTT. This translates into CASSQATTVSTDTQYF.

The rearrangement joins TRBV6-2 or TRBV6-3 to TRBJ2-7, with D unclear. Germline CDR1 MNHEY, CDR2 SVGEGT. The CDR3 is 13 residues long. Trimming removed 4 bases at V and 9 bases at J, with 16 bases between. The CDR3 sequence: CASSWKSPEGQYF. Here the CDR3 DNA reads TGTGCCAGCAGTTGGAAGTCACCGGAAGGGCAGTACTTC.

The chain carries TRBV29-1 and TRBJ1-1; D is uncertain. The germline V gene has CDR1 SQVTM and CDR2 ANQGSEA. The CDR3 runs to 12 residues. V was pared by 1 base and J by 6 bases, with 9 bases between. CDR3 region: CSVEGEGPEAFF. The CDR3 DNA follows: TGCAGCGTTGAAGGGGAGGGCCCTGAAGCTTTCTTT.

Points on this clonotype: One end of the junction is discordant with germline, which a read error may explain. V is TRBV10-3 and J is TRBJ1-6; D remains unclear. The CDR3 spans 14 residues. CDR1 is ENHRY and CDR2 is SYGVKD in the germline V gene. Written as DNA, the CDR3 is TGTGCCATCAGCTACGACGGGGTAAATTCATCCCTCCACTTT. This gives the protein CAISYDGVNSSLHF.

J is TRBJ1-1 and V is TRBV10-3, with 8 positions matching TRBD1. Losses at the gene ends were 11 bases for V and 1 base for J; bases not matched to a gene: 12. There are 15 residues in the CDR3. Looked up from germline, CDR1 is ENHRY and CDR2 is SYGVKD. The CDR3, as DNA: TGTGCCCAATCAGAGGGTGACAGGGGGAACACTGAAGCTTTCTTT. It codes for CAQSEGDRGNTEAFF.

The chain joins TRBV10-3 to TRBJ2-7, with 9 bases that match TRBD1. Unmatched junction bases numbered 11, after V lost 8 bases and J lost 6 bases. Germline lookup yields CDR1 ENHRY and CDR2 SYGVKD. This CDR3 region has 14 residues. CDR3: CAIRGDREILEQYF. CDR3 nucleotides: TGTGCCATCCGAGGGGACAGGGAAATCCTCGAGCAGTACTTC.

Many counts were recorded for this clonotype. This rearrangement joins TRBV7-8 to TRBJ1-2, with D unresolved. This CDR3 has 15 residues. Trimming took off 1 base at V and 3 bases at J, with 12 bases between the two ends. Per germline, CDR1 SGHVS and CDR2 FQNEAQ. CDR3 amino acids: CASSLVGSPHYGYTF. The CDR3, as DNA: TGTGCCAGCAGCTTAGTTGGCAGCCCCCACTATGGCTACACCTTC.

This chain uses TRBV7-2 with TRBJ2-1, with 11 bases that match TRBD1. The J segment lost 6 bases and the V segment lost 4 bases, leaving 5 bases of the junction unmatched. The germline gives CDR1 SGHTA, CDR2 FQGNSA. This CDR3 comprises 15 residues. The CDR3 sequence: CASSWTGTGGNEQFF. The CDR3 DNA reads TGTGCCAGCAGCTGGACCGGGACAGGGGGCAATGAGCAGTTCTTC.

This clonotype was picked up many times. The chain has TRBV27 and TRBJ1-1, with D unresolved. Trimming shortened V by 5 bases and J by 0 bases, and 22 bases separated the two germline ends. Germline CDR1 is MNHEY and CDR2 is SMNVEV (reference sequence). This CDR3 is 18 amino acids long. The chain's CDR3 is CASSLGPPPVNLNTEAFF. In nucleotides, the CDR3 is TGTGCCAGCAGTCTAGGCCCACCTCCAGTAAATTTGAACACTGAAGCTTTCTTT.

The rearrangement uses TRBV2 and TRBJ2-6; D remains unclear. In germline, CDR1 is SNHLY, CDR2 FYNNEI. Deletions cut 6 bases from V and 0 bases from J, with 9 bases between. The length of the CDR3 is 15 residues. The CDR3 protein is CASSGFLSGANVLTF. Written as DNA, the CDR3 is TGTGCCAGCAGCGGATTTCTCTCTGGGGCCAACGTCCTGACTTTC.

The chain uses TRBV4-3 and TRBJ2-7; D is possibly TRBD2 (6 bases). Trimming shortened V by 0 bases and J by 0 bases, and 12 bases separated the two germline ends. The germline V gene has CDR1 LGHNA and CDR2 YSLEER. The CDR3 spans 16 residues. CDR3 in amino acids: CASSQDPRGTSYEQYF. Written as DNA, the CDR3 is TGCGCCAGCAGCCAAGACCCCCGGGGGACCTCCTACGAGCAGTACTTC.

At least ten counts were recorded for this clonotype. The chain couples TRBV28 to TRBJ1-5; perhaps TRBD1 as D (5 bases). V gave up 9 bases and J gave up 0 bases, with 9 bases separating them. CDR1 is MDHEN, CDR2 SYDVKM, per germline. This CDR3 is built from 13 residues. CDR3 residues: CARLTDSNQPQHF. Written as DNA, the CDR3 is TGTGCCAGGCTGACAGATAGCAATCAGCCCCAGCATTTT.

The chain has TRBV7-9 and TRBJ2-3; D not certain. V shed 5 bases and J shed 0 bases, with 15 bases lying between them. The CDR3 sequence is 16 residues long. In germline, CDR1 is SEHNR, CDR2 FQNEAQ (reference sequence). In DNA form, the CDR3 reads TGTGCCAGCAGCCCCTGGACGGCGTCTAGCACAGATACGCAGTATTTT. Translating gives CASSPWTASSTDTQYF.

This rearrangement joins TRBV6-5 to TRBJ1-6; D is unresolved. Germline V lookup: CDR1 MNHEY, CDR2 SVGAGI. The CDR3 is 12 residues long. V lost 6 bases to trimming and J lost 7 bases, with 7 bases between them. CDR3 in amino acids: CASRAENSPLHF. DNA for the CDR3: TGTGCCAGCAGGGCAGAGAATTCACCCCTCCACTTT.

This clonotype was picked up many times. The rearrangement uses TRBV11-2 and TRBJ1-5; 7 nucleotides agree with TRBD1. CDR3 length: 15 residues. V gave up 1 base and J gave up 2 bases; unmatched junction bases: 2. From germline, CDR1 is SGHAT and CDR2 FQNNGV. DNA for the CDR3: TGTGCCAGCAGCTTAGGGACAGGCCGCAATCAGCCCCAGCATTTT. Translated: CASSLGTGRNQPQHF.